This T cell receptor (beta chain) was profiled in a study of T cell changes during pregnancy in multiple sclerosis. J was trimmed by 5 bases and V by 11 bases; bases with no gene match: 12. The germline V gene encodes CDR1 MNHNS and CDR2 SASEGT. CDR3 size: 13 residues. The assay was immunoSEQ multiplex PCR, and TCRdb's table has in-frame clones only and misses some. In the table there are about 63,000 clones, approximately 94% of which are singletons. The chain combines TRBV6-1 with TRBJ2-7; 7 bases fit TRBD1. The material was CD8+ T cells from peripheral blood mononuclear cells, obtained in the second trimester of pregnancy. The receptor's source is a female donor with multiple sclerosis, enrolled in a pregnancy study. The CDR3 DNA follows: TGTGCCGTACCGGGACAGAGGTCCAACGAGCAGTACTTC. Residues: CAVPGQRSNEQYF.